A single sample gave rise to the 3 T cell receptor beta chains below, sequenced in a study of shared clonotypes between healthy human individuals. Using immunoSEQ multiplex PCR, the repertoire was profiled, and TCRdb retains in-frame clones only, with some absent. The profile shows 2 million to 2.5 million clones, over 90% of them singletons. Sequenced: naive CD4+ T cells from PBMCs. This sample's subset: CD45RA+ positively selected. The receptors were sampled from a man aged 18 to 29 in good health. Some clones in this sample may be carry-over from other donors' samples.

To note about this clone: The CDR3 does not end in the conserved phenylalanine or tryptophan, so this is likely a read error. The limits of the CDR3 on the DNA are not certain, so only TCRdb's listed CDR3 is given. This sequence joins TRBV11-2 and TRBJ1-1; TRBD1 is taken as the D call from the table, unchecked against the DNA. Germline V lookup: CDR1 SGHAT, CDR2 FQNNGV. The CDR3 length is 12 residues, termini included. The CDR3 here is CASSLGATVGHL.

This sequence joins TRBV7-2 and TRBJ2-5; D is possibly TRBD2 (5 bases). The germline CDR1 and CDR2 sequences are SGHTA and FQGNSA. V dropped 1 base and J dropped 2 bases, with 8 bases sitting between them. The CDR3 consists of 14 residues. The CDR3 DNA reads as TGTGCCAGCAGCTTAGGGACTTTACAAGAGACCCAGTACTTC. Protein sequence: CASSLGTLQETQYF.

The V call is TRBV28, the J call TRBJ2-4; D might be TRBD1 or TRBD2, each matching 5 bases. The CDR3 is 15 residues long. The V gene's germline CDR1 is MDHEN and CDR2 SYDVKM. V was trimmed by 7 bases and J by 3 bases, leaving 16 bases between them. The CDR3 here is CASTPGAGGKNIQYF. For the CDR3, the DNA is TGTGCCAGCACCCCCGGTGCTGGGGGCAAAAACATTCAGTACTTC.